These 5 T cell receptor beta chains came from one sample sequenced in a study of control samples from healthy donors and cancer patients. This table comes from immunoSEQ multiplex PCR, and its TCRdb copy is limited to in-frame clones, with some not included. The sample includes 50,000 or so clones, about 95% seen only once; the top ten take 2.4%. Source material: blood. These receptors originate from a man aged 30 to 39 in good health.

This chain joins TRBV28 and TRBJ2-5; unclear D gene. The CDR3 is 14 residues long. V was cut by 1 base and J by 0 bases, with 6 bases left in between. From germline, CDR1 is MDHEN and CDR2 SYDVKM. DNA for the CDR3: TGTGCCAGCAGTTTATATAGTTACCAAGAGACCCAGTACTTC. The encoded protein is CASSLYSYQETQYF.

The CDR3 DNA is TGTGCCAGCAGCGCGGGACTAGCGGGAAACAATGAGCAGTTCTTC. It encodes CASSAGLAGNNEQFF. This chain joins TRBV7-8 and TRBJ2-1; 13 bases are shared with TRBD2. Germline CDR1 is SGHVS and CDR2 is FQNEAQ. The CDR3 has 15 amino acids. The J segment lost 5 bases and the V segment lost 5 bases, leaving 3 bases of the junction unmatched. The full variable domain, in which reference TRBV7-8 and TRBJ2-1 provide the parts outside the CDR3, is GAGVSQSPRYKVAKRGQDVALRCDPISGHVSLFWYQQALGQGPEFLTYFQNEAQLDKSGLPSDRFFAERPEGSVSTLKIQRTQQEDSAVYLCASSAGLAGNNEQFFGPGTRLTVL.

The chain is built from TRBV29-1 and TRBJ1-2, with 7 bases matching TRBD1. Germline lookup yields CDR1 SQVTM and CDR2 ANQGSEA. The length of the CDR3 is 12 residues. The trim removed 5 bases at V and 5 bases at J, leaving 5 bases unmatched. CDR3 region: CSVSDREYGYTF. DNA of the CDR3: TGCAGCGTTTCCGACAGGGAGTATGGCTACACCTTC. Supplemented by reference TRBV29-1 and TRBJ1-2, the full variable domain reads SAVISQKPSRDICQRGTSLTIQCQVDSQVTMMFWYRQQPGQSLTLIATANQGSEATYESGFVIDKFPISRPNLTFSTLTVSNMSPEDSSIYLCSVSDREYGYTFGSGTRLTVV.

J is TRBJ1-4 and V is TRBV14; the match to TRBD1 covers 7 bases. With V trimmed by 1 base and J by 6 bases, 8 bases remained unmatched. Looked up from germline, CDR1 is SGHDN and CDR2 is FVKESK. This CDR3 has 16 amino acids. DNA for the CDR3: TGTGCCAGCAGCCAAGCTCTGACAGGGAATTATGAAAAACTGTTTTTT. Amino acid sequence: CASSQALTGNYEKLFF.

The V gene is TRBV28, the J gene TRBJ2-2, with D tentatively TRBD1 (6 bases). The V gene lost 6 bases and the J gene lost 1 base, with 12 bases spanning the gap. The CDR3 sequence is 15 residues long. Germline values: CDR1 MDHEN, CDR2 SYDVKM. The CDR3 nucleotides are TGTGCCAGCAGCCCGACAGGTTGGAACACCGGGGAGCTGTTTTTT. It is translated as CASSPTGWNTGELFF.